The 27 T cell receptor beta chains below were found in one sample sequenced in a study of blood T cells in healthy people across ages. Through a sample-barcoded 5' primer and a J-beta primer mix, a second PCR was run for roughly 7 to 11 cycles. TCRdb ran MiXCR on the 5' RACE reads and lists one entry per CDR3 protein. This sample has approximately 1.5 million distinct CDR3 sequences, with 34% found just once. The sample taken for sequencing was blood. Receptors originate from a woman between 25 and 40 years old in good health.

This clonotype was counted many times. The chain couples TRBV5-1 to TRBJ2-7; TRBD1 or TRBD2 may be the D gene (5 bases each). V lost 3 bases, J lost 2 bases, and 12 bases lay in between. The CDR3 loop spans 14 amino acids. Germline loops: CDR1 SGHRS, CDR2 YFSETQ. The CDR3 nucleotides are TGCGCCAGCAGCTCCGGGACGGCAACCTACGAGCAGTACTTC. Its protein product is CASSSGTATYEQYF.

This clonotype was seen many times. This sequence joins TRBV29-1 and TRBJ1-2; D uncertain. CDR1 SQVTM and CDR2 ANQGSEA come from the germline V gene. CDR3 length: 14 amino acids. Between the trimmed V and J ends, which lost 6 bases and 4 bases, there was a span of 18 bases. CDR3 protein: CSVVPASRSYGYTF. The DNA of the CDR3 is TGCAGCGTCGTGCCGGCGAGCAGGTCCTATGGCTACACCTTC.

This sequence joins TRBV20-1 and TRBJ2-5, with a weak D call TRBD2 (5 bases). With 3 bases removed from V and 6 bases from J, the gap between germline ends came to 20 bases. The CDR3 sequence is 15 residues long. Per the germline V gene, CDR1 is DFQATT and CDR2 is SNEGSKA (reference sequence). CDR3 amino acids: CSASLKWGAGKTQYF. The DNA for the CDR3 is TGCAGTGCTAGCTTAAAATGGGGAGCTGGAAAGACCCAGTACTTC.

The sample holds many counts of this clonotype. The gene calls are TRBV27 and TRBJ2-5; D not certain. Germline assignment: CDR1 MNHEY and CDR2 SMNVEV (reference sequence). V was trimmed by 5 bases and J by 0 bases, leaving 10 bases between them. The CDR3 spans 14 residues. The CDR3 bases are TGTGCCAGCAGTCCCTGGGGATACCAAGAGACCCAGTACTTC. The encoded protein is CASSPWGYQETQYF.

The V and J genes are TRBV13 and TRBJ2-7, with 11 bases that match TRBD2. With 3 bases clipped from V and 1 base from J, the junction kept 8 bases outside the gene matches. The CDR3 is 17 amino acids. Germline-derived CDR1 and CDR2 are PRHDT and FYEKMQ (reference sequence). This CDR3 reads CASSLTGLAAPSYEQYF. CDR3 nucleotides: TGTGCCAGCAGCTTGACGGGACTAGCGGCACCTTCCTACGAGCAGTACTTC.

There are many counts of this clonotype. This chain uses TRBV12-3 or TRBV12-4 with TRBJ2-7; D is perhaps TRBD2 (6 bases). This CDR3 comprises 14 residues. V shed 6 bases and J shed 3 bases, with 15 bases lying between them. CDR3 coding DNA: TGTGCCAGCAGCTACTTGGAGGGCCGCTACGAGCAGTACTTC. It encodes CASSYLEGRYEQYF.

DNA for the CDR3: TGTGCCAGCAGCCCCTGGTCGCTGGGAGTCTCTGGGGCCAACGTCCTGACTTTC. Protein: CASSPWSLGVSGANVLTF. The chain couples TRBV9 to TRBJ2-6; perhaps TRBD2 as D (5 bases). Germline-derived CDR1 and CDR2 are SGDLS and YYNGEE. Trimming removed 4 bases at V and 0 bases at J, with 17 bases between. The length of the CDR3 is 18 residues.

This clonotype was observed a few times. The chain links TRBV9 to TRBJ2-1; 8 nucleotides match TRBD2. This CDR3 has 15 residues. V lost 4 bases and J lost 4; bases outside the gene matches: 7. CDR1 is SGDLS, CDR2 YYNGEE, per germline. The CDR3 spells CASSPGSGDYNEQFF. CDR3 nucleotides: TGTGCCAGCAGCCCAGGTAGCGGGGATTACAATGAGCAGTTCTTC.

This clonotype was seen repeatedly, ten times or more. The chain recombines TRBV4-1 with TRBJ2-7; D uncertain. Germline loops: CDR1 MGHRA, CDR2 YSYEKL. Trimming shortened V by 1 base and J by 1 base, and 11 bases separated the two germline ends. This CDR3 spans 15 amino acids. The CDR3, as DNA: TGCGCCAGCAGCCAAGTCTCAAAAGGATCCTACGAGCAGTACTTC. It codes for CASSQVSKGSYEQYF.

This clonotype was seen a handful of times. The gene calls are TRBV6-2 or TRBV6-3 and TRBJ2-5; TRBD2 aligns across 10 bases. The DNA end lines up better with TRBJ2-7; the J call may be wrong. The CDR3 covers 15 residues. Germline V gives CDR1 MNHEY, CDR2 SVGEGT. The CDR3 sequence is CASSYSPSGRLEQYF. The CDR3 DNA reads TGTGCCAGCAGTTACTCTCCTAGCGGGAGACTCGAGCAGTACTTC.

The J gene is TRBJ2-1, the V gene TRBV6-5, with 8 positions matching TRBD2. After removal of 10 bases from V and 7 bases from J, the junction contained 12 bases not matched to a gene. Germline CDR1 is MNHEY and CDR2 is SVGAGI. The CDR3 is 14 amino acids. The CDR3 sequence: CATRSGSLLNEQFF. CDR3 in DNA: TGTGCCACCCGAAGCGGGAGTTTGTTGAATGAGCAGTTCTTC.

This clonotype appeared a few times. The chain recombines TRBV9 with TRBJ2-7; TRBD2 agrees at 12 bases. CDR1 and CDR2 from the germline V gene are SGDLS and YYNGEE. The CDR3 is 15 amino acids. The V gene end was trimmed by 0 bases and the J gene end by 7 bases; junction bases not matched to a gene: 5. The CDR3 DNA is TGTGCCAGCAGCGTAGGGACTAGCGGGGCTTGGGAGCAGTACTTC. Translating it yields CASSVGTSGAWEQYF.

The chain recombines TRBV20-1 with TRBJ2-2; the match to TRBD1 covers 11 bases. The length of the CDR3 is 16 residues. The germline V gene encodes CDR1 DFQATT and CDR2 SNEGSKA (reference sequence). V lost 1 base to trimming and J lost 9 bases; unmatched junction nucleotides: 10. In nucleotides, the CDR3 is TGCAGTGCTAGAGTGACGAGGGACAGGGGGGTGCGGGAGCTGTTTTTT. This translates into CSARVTRDRGVRELFF.

This clonotype was counted a few times. This rearrangement joins TRBV4-1 to TRBJ1-3; D is unclear. This CDR3 spans 15 amino acids. The V gene lost 0 bases and the J gene lost 0 bases, with 6 bases spanning the gap. CDR1 is MGHRA, CDR2 YSYEKL, per germline. This chain's CDR3 is CASSQDTDSGNTIYF. DNA for the CDR3: TGCGCCAGCAGCCAAGATACTGACTCTGGAAACACCATATATTTT.

The chain employs TRBV15 and TRBJ2-2; D remains unclear. The length of the CDR3 is 13 residues. Trimming removed 1 base from V and 6 bases from J, with 6 bases in between. Germline CDR1 reads LNHNV; CDR2 reads YYDKDF (reference sequence). The CDR3 here is CATSRGIPGELFF. The CDR3 coding sequence is TGTGCCACCAGCAGAGGTATTCCCGGGGAGCTGTTTTTT.

With regard to this clonotype: Likely a read error: the CDR3 ends without its conserved phenylalanine or tryptophan. The genes are TRBV20-1 and TRBJ2-7; D call uncertain. Trimming stripped 4 bases from V and 3 bases from J, with 13 bases between. The germline V gene encodes CDR1 DFQATT and CDR2 SNEGSKA (reference sequence). CDR3 length: 13 amino acids. Here the CDR3 reads CSAISRGIYEQYC. In DNA, the CDR3 is TGCAGTGCTATTTCCCGAGGAATCTACGAGCAGTACTGC.

The V call is TRBV25-1, the J call TRBJ1-6, with TRBD1 matching over 7 bases. Trimming removed 4 bases from V and 9 bases from J; junction bases left unmatched: 9. There are 15 residues in the CDR3. CDR1 is MGHDK, CDR2 SYGVNS, per germline. The CDR3 region is CASSGDRAVLSPLHF. The CDR3 DNA follows: TGTGCCAGCAGTGGCGACAGGGCCGTCCTTTCACCCCTCCACTTT.

The rearrangement links TRBV27 to TRBJ2-2; D may be TRBD1 or TRBD2 (6 bases each). Trimming cost V 0 bases and J 6 bases, with 11 bases left between them. CDR1 and CDR2 from the germline V gene are MNHEY and SMNVEV (reference sequence). The CDR3 consists of 15 residues. The CDR3 protein is CASSLSPGAPGELFF. CDR3 nucleotide sequence: TGTGCCAGCAGTTTATCTCCGGGGGCTCCCGGGGAGCTGTTTTTT.

The CDR3 DNA sequence: TGTGCCAGCAGCCTCGCGGGTCCGGACACTGAAGCTTTCTTT. Its translation is CASSLAGPDTEAFF. The V gene is TRBV7-3, the J gene TRBJ1-1; D is uncertain. V gave up 5 bases and J gave up 3 bases, with 13 bases separating them. Germline lookup yields CDR1 SGHTA and CDR2 FQGTGA. The CDR3 totals 14 residues.

In its sample, this clonotype was seen many times. The chain is built from TRBV4-2 and TRBJ2-5, with D perhaps TRBD2 (6 bases). The germline V gene has CDR1 LGHNA and CDR2 YNFKEQ. The CDR3 contains 15 residues. Deletions cut 1 base from V and 5 bases from J, with 14 bases between. CDR3 protein: CASSQGGLGGETQYF. CDR3 DNA sequence: TGTGCCAGCAGCCAAGGGGGGTTGGGAGGTGAGACCCAGTACTTC.

This clonotype was seen more than once but under ten times. The CDR3 region is CASIRGTGFYNEQFF. In DNA form, the CDR3 reads TGTGCCAGCATCCGCGGGACAGGGTTCTACAATGAGCAGTTCTTC. The chain couples TRBV6-6 to TRBJ2-1; 9 nucleotides line up with TRBD1. The CDR3 covers 15 residues. With V trimmed by 7 bases and J by 3 bases, 7 bases remained unmatched. The germline V gene has CDR1 MNHNY and CDR2 SVGAGI (reference sequence).

On this clonotype itself: An end of the junction differs from the germline gene, which may be a read error. The J gene is TRBJ2-3, the V gene TRBV7-2, with 10 bases fitting TRBD2. The CDR3 runs to 19 residues. Germline values: CDR1 SGHTA, CDR2 FQGNSA. The CDR3 DNA reads as TGTGTCAGCAGCTTGGCTCTAGCGGGAGTTCGGTACAGCACAGATACGCAGTATTTT. It translates to CVSSLALAGVRYSTDTQYF.

The chain uses TRBV24-1 and TRBJ2-1; 10 positions match TRBD2. With 3 bases clipped from V and 3 bases from J, the junction kept 10 bases outside the gene matches. Germline V gene sequence: CDR1 KGHDR, CDR2 SFDVKD. The CDR3 has 18 amino acids. The CDR3 here is CATSDITSGMRSYNEQFF. In DNA form, the CDR3 reads TGTGCCACCAGTGATATAACTAGCGGGATGAGGAGCTACAATGAGCAGTTCTTC.

This clonotype was observed a handful of times. The chain has TRBV29-1 and TRBJ2-7; either TRBD1 or TRBD2 may fit D (5 bases each). The length of the CDR3 is 14 residues. Germline V gene data show CDR1 as SQVTM and CDR2 as ANQGSEA. V was cut by 6 bases and J by 7 bases, with 22 bases left in between. The DNA for the CDR3 is TGCAGCGTGGCAAGCAGGGAGTTCGGCGGGGAGCAGTACTTC. Translated, it gives CSVASREFGGEQYF.

This clonotype was seen only once. The chain uses TRBV24-1 and TRBJ1-2, with TRBD1 as a possible D gene (6 bases). The V end was cut by 4 bases, the J end by 7 bases, with 12 bases between. This CDR3 contains 13 residues. Germline V CDR1 and CDR2: KGHDR, SFDVKD. In nucleotides, the CDR3 is TGTGCCACCAGTGACCCGGGACAATTTGGCTACACCTTC. This gives the protein CATSDPGQFGYTF.

This clonotype was counted at least ten times. The gene calls are TRBV7-9 and TRBJ2-5; 9 bases agree with TRBD2. This CDR3 is 16 amino acids long. The V gene's germline CDR1 is SEHNR and CDR2 FQNEAQ (reference sequence). The trim removed 5 bases at V and 0 bases at J, leaving 7 bases unmatched. Written as DNA, the CDR3 is TGTGCCAGCAGCCCTCGGGCTAGCGGGGACCAAGAGACCCAGTACTTC. Its protein product is CASSPRASGDQETQYF.

The gene calls are TRBV3-1 and TRBJ2-2; D may be TRBD1 (5 bases). Trimming stripped 4 bases from V and 5 bases from J, with 14 bases between. The CDR3 runs 15 residues. The germline V gene has CDR1 LGHDT and CDR2 YNNKEL (reference sequence). CDR3 residues: CASSPRVTPTGELFF. The CDR3 DNA reads TGTGCCAGCAGCCCCAGGGTTACCCCTACCGGGGAGCTGTTTTTT.